In its sample, the clone carrying this T cell receptor beta chain was seen a few times. Its target is unknown. Treatment indicated: roughly nine-day PBMC culture with coronavirus spike peptide pools or control peptides (ViraFEST assay). Expanded clonotypes were found by TCR sequencing after peptide-pool stimulation (ViraFEST). The data are from a study of vaccination and CD4 T cells after COVID-19. The wider study: Sampling post-COVID took place a median approximately 100 days after diagnosis (range 35 to 161). Blood was drawn a median around 70 days post second dose, range 14 to 241.

Germline V gene lookup returns CDR1 MNHEY and CDR2 SMNVEV (reference sequence). CDR3 length equals 14 residues. With 2 bases clipped from V and 1 base from J, the junction kept 0 bases outside the gene matches. Cultured CD4+ T cell DNA was sequenced using the Oncomine TCR Beta short-read assay. One entry per CDR3 protein, called by TCRdb with MiXCR from the PCR reads. The sample yields 13,000 to 15,000 distinct CDR3 sequences, about two fifths seen once. Notes on the study in general: Convalescent patients' median share of reactive clones seen only post-vaccination was about 86%.

The genes are TRBV27 and TRBJ2-3, with TRBD1 matching over 7 bases. This clonotype was obtained from a human donor who had recovered from COVID-19. Sequencing input: CD4+ T cells from blood, cultured in vitro. CDR3 bases: TGTGCCAGCAGTTTACAGGGGGGCACAGATACGCAGTATTTT. Translating gives CASSLQGGTDTQYF.